One T cell receptor beta chain is described in this entry. The antigen remains unidentified. Indicated time point: newly diagnosed GD, antithyroid drugs for less than 3 months. RNA extracted from PBMCs served as the sequencing template. These data belong to a study of regulatory T cells in long-lasting Graves disease. The authors built TCR beta libraries using iRepertoire HTBI primers and Arm-PCR of CDR3 regions. TCRdb called the multiplex PCR reads again in MiXCR, with one record for every CDR3 protein. The profile shows over 450,000 distinct CDR3 sequences, around 12% of them singletons. Study-level results: The study found lower TCR diversity in persistent Graves' patients than in newly diagnosed ones. The study found persistent patients shared more public clonotypes (more than 2,500) than new patients (approximately 970). There was favoring of TRBV28, TRBJ1-2 and TRBJ2-5 in persistent disease.

Trimming took 5 bases from V and 8 from J, leaving 15 bases between them. Germline lookup yields CDR1 DFQATT and CDR2 SNEGSKA (reference sequence). The CDR3 consists of 13 residues. These same data were also listed under a study on T cells in Graves' hyperthyroidism and ophthalmopathy. From that report: Hyperthyroidism patients were newly diagnosed, had disease duration under 2 months, and were aged 18 to 65 years.

The J gene is TRBJ1-4, the V gene TRBV20-1; tentatively, D is TRBD1 (6 bases). Sequenced material: peripheral blood mononuclear cells (PBMCs), taken at new diagnosis, from a patient treated with antithyroid drugs. The receptor was isolated from a woman between 25 and 40 years old with Graves disease. The CDR3 here is CSAPLRGGEKLFF. The CDR3, as DNA: TGCAGTGCTCCGCTCAGGGGCGGCGAAAAACTGTTTTTT.